This T cell receptor beta chain was profiled in a study of Graves' ophthalmopathy and Graves' hyperthyroidism. Points from the study as a whole: A model built from 13 signatures distinguished ophthalmopathy from stable hyperthyroidism with about 86% sensitivity and 70% to 84% specificity.

Eligible hyperthyroidism cases comprised new diagnoses of under 2 months' duration in individuals aged 18 to 65. This clonotype was seen a few times. Its antigen remains unidentified. Using RNA transcripts, the TCR beta CDR3 regions were amplified. RT-PCR with HTBI primers came first, then second-round multiplex PCR. TCRdb re-called the multiplex PCR reads through MiXCR, storing one row per CDR3 protein. In the table there are 580,000 or so distinct CDR3 sequences, under 40% of which are singletons. Germline loops: CDR1 LNHDA, CDR2 SQIVND (reference sequence). The CDR3 has 13 amino acids. Between the trimmed V and J ends, which lost 6 bases and 4 bases, there was a span of 10 bases.

The receptor was derived from an adult man with Graves' hyperthyroidism. The genes are TRBV19 and TRBJ1-5; D gene unclear. Material: peripheral blood or thyroid tissue (not recorded which). The CDR3 sequence: CASRIPGNQPQHF. For the CDR3, the DNA is TGTGCCAGTAGGATCCCCGGAAATCAGCCCCAGCATTTT.